These 25 T cell receptor beta chains share one sample of origin, sequenced in a study of CXCR3-negative and CXCR3-positive naive CD8 T cells. Overall study results and limits: More hydrophobic TRB CDR3s occurred in CXCR3-positive than in CXCR3-negative naive cells.

cDNA libraries for TRB were generated by 5' RACE incorporating UMI labels. TCRdb reprocessed the 5' RACE reads, with one entry per CDR3 protein and no DNA. Listed are around 8,600 distinct CDR3 sequences; 2% to 2.5% falls within the top ten. For these TCRs, the target antigens are not known. Sequenced sample: naive CXCR3+ CD8+ T cells from blood. Subset defined: CD45RO-CCR7+CD27+CD95- naive CD8+ T cells expressing CXCR3 (TNR3+). These receptors were taken from a human donor in good health. Some clones in this sample may be carry-over from other donors' samples.

The chain is built from TRBV19 and TRBJ2-1; the TCRdb call, TRBD1, lacks DNA for checking. The V gene's germline CDR1 is LNHDA and CDR2 SQIVND (reference sequence). This CDR3 has 15 residues. The CDR3: CASRSGGISYNEQFF.

This clonotype counts as medium-sized (0.01 to 0.1%) by frequency. The chain is built from TRBV5-1 and TRBJ2-1. This CDR3 comprises 13 residues. Per the germline V gene, CDR1 is SGHRS and CDR2 is YFSETQ. CDR3 residues: CASSGFSYNEQFF. Looking up the rest from reference TRBV5-1 and TRBJ2-1 gives the full variable domain: KAGVTQTPRYLIKTRGQQVTLSCSPISGHRSVSWYQQTPGQGLQFLFEYFSETQRNKGNFPGRFSGRQFSNSRSEMNVSTLELGDSALYLCASSGFSYNEQFFGPGTRLTVL.

This clonotype counts as medium-sized (0.01 to 0.1%) by frequency. This chain uses TRBV4-1 with TRBJ2-5; TCRdb calls TRBD2, which cannot be checked without DNA. The length of the CDR3 is 16 residues. Germline V gene sequence: CDR1 MGHRA, CDR2 YSYEKL. The CDR3 protein is CASSQMGLAGEETQYF.

V and J are TRBV28 and TRBJ1-1. The germline CDR1 and CDR2 sequences are MDHEN and SYDVKM. The CDR3 consists of 16 residues. CDR3 loop: CASSLRHEVTNTEAFF.

Frequency places this clonotype as medium-sized. CDR3 protein: CSVLTSGSWNEQFF. The V call is TRBV20-1, the J call TRBJ2-1; the D gene TCRdb calls, TRBD2, cannot be checked with no DNA. Germline CDR1 and CDR2: DFQATT and SNEGSKA (reference sequence). The CDR3 contains 14 residues.

J is TRBJ2-5 and V is TRBV25-1; as DNA is missing, the TRBD1 call by TCRdb cannot be tested. The germline CDR1 and CDR2 sequences are MGHDK and SYGVNS. The CDR3 totals 14 residues. The CDR3 loop reads CASSGADSQETQYF.

The rearrangement links TRBV28 to TRBJ2-1; TCRdb calls TRBD1, which cannot be checked without DNA. The germline V gene encodes CDR1 MDHEN and CDR2 SYDVKM. There are 16 residues in the CDR3. This chain's CDR3 is CASTLEVAGSDNEQFF. The full variable domain, rest sourced from reference TRBV28 and TRBJ2-1, is DVKVTQSSRYLVKRTGEKVFLECVQDMDHENMFWYRQDPGLGLRLIYFSYDVKMKEKGDIPEGYSVSREKKERFSLILESASTNQTSMYLCASTLEVAGSDNEQFFGPGTRLTVL.

The chain joins TRBV28 to TRBJ2-3; the TCRdb D gene call, TRBD2, has no DNA to confirm it. The CDR3 loop spans 12 amino acids. Germline loops: CDR1 MDHEN, CDR2 SYDVKM. CDR3: CASSLGSGTQYF.

V and J are TRBV29-1 and TRBJ2-5; TCRdb calls TRBD2, which cannot be checked without DNA. The CDR3 runs to 12 residues. The germline V gene has CDR1 SQVTM and CDR2 ANQGSEA. CDR3 sequence: CSGGTAAETQYF.

This clonotype is identified as medium-sized from frequency. The gene calls are TRBV3-1 and TRBJ2-7. This CDR3 has 16 residues. CDR1 is LGHDT and CDR2 is YNNKEL in the germline V gene (reference sequence). CDR3 loop: CASSQDAWMGSYEQYF.

J is TRBJ1-2 and V is TRBV7-9; the D call of TRBD1 rests on TCRdb alone, since no DNA is present to check it. CDR3 length equals 14 residues. Germline V CDR1 and CDR2: SEHNR, FQNEAQ (reference sequence). CDR3 sequence: CASSLARTGHGYTF.

V and J are TRBV20-1 and TRBJ2-1; TCRdb picks TRBD1, but there is no DNA to check that call. Germline V gives CDR1 DFQATT, CDR2 SNEGSKA (reference sequence). This CDR3 comprises 14 residues. Here the CDR3 reads CSASWGSWYNEQFF.

The chain couples TRBV19 to TRBJ1-5; TCRdb indicates TRBD1, and absent DNA this call remains unverified. Germline lookup yields CDR1 LNHDA and CDR2 SQIVND (reference sequence). The CDR3 consists of 15 residues. The CDR3 protein is CASRDQGGNYQPQHF.

This clonotype shows up as medium-sized by frequency. This chain's CDR3 is CASSNRDWTYEQYF. This chain connects TRBV28 to TRBJ2-7; with no DNA, the TCRdb D assignment of TRBD2 cannot be verified. Germline V lookup: CDR1 MDHEN, CDR2 SYDVKM. The CDR3 covers 14 residues.

The chain joins TRBV2 to TRBJ1-2. The CDR3 is made up of 15 amino acids. CDR1 and CDR2 (germline): SNHLY, FYNNEI. CDR3 region: CASSEYEGVLYGYTF.

V usage is TRBV19 and J usage is TRBJ1-1; TCRdb indicates TRBD1, and absent DNA this call remains unverified. The CDR3 is made up of 15 amino acids. Per germline, CDR1 LNHDA and CDR2 SQIVND (reference sequence). The CDR3 reads CASSIDRGLRTEAFF.

Considering frequency, this clonotype is medium-sized (0.01 to 0.1%). V usage is TRBV29-1 and J usage is TRBJ2-1; TCRdb designates TRBD2, a call that cannot be tested without DNA. This CDR3 is built from 16 residues. Germline CDR1 SQVTM, CDR2 ANQGSEA. This chain's CDR3 is CSVDPGSSGGNNEQFF.

Considering frequency, this clonotype is medium-sized (0.01 to 0.1%). The rearrangement links TRBV5-1 to TRBJ2-1; the D gene TCRdb calls, TRBD2, cannot be checked with no DNA. The CDR3 has 16 amino acids. The germline V gene has CDR1 SGHRS and CDR2 YFSETQ. CDR3: CASSRRLAGGVDEQFF. Variable domain in full (rest from reference TRBV5-1 and TRBJ2-1): KAGVTQTPRYLIKTRGQQVTLSCSPISGHRSVSWYQQTPGQGLQFLFEYFSETQRNKGNFPGRFSGRQFSNSRSEMNVSTLELGDSALYLCASSRRLAGGVDEQFFGPGTRLTVL.

The rearrangement links TRBV29-1 to TRBJ1-5; the D gene TCRdb calls, TRBD1, cannot be checked with no DNA. Per the germline V gene, CDR1 is SQVTM and CDR2 is ANQGSEA. The CDR3 has 18 amino acids. CDR3 in amino acids: CSVESGREGGISNQPQHF.

The gene calls are TRBV15 and TRBJ1-1. Germline V CDR1 and CDR2: LNHNV, YYDKDF (reference sequence). The CDR3 is made up of 14 amino acids. The CDR3 sequence is CATSRDWEDTEAFF.

This clonotype is labeled medium-sized based on frequency. The chain combines TRBV6-5 with TRBJ1-6. The germline V gene encodes CDR1 MNHEY and CDR2 SVGAGI. There are 14 residues in the CDR3. The CDR3 region is CASSPLAGESPLHF.

The chain combines TRBV19 with TRBJ2-1. This CDR3 has 15 amino acids. The germline CDR1 and CDR2 sequences are LNHDA and SQIVND (reference sequence). The CDR3 spells CASSIVTVSYNEQFF.

In terms of frequency, this clonotype is medium-sized (0.01 to 0.1%). The chain combines TRBV7-6 with TRBJ2-2; TCRdb's D gene call, TRBD2, goes unchecked for lack of DNA. The V gene's germline CDR1 is SGHVS and CDR2 FNYEAQ. There are 15 residues in the CDR3. This chain's CDR3 is CASSPPAANTGELFF.

This clonotype counts as medium-sized (0.01 to 0.1%) by frequency. The V and J genes are TRBV29-1 and TRBJ2-7. CDR1 and CDR2 (germline): SQVTM, ANQGSEA. The CDR3 consists of 12 residues. This chain's CDR3 is CSVEDRSYEQYF.

V and J are TRBV15 and TRBJ2-3; the TCRdb call, TRBD2, lacks DNA for checking. The CDR3 extends over 16 amino acids. Germline CDR1 and CDR2: LNHNV and YYDKDF (reference sequence). The CDR3 sequence is CATSRVVGGIRDTQYF.